The rows below give T cell receptor beta chains drawn from one sample of a study of cytomegalovirus exposure and HLA in healthy donors. This table comes from immunoSEQ multiplex PCR, and its TCRdb copy is limited to in-frame clones, with some not included. The table lists under 200,000 clones, 84% of them singletons, with roughly 1% in the top ten. Material: PBMCs. The origin of the receptors is a young man in good health and CMV-seronegative. The CDR3 runs from the conserved cysteine through the conserved F or W. Fields, in order: V gene, J gene, D gene, clone size, CDR3 DNA, CDR3 protein. A D gene is named only where the DNA matches it firmly. Only some rows state a clone size, as once, few, many or a class for expanded clones.

TRBV7-3,TRBJ1-5,TRBD1,once,TGTGCCAGCAGCTCCCGGACAGGGGAAGTGGATCAGCCCCAGCATTTT,CASSSRTGEVDQPQHF
TRBV29-1,TRBJ2-3,.,.,TGCAGCGTCGCGGGACGCGATGGCACAGATACGCAGTATTTT,CSVAGRDGTDTQYF
TRBV7-9,TRBJ2-7,TRBD2,few,TGTGCCAGCAGCTTAGTGGGACTAACCTACGAGCAGTACTTC,CASSLVGLTYEQYF
TRBV6-4,TRBJ2-3,TRBD2,.,TGTGCCAGCAGCCAACTAGCGGGAGGGCCCACAGATACGCAGTATTTT,CASSQLAGGPTDTQYF
TRBV4-1,TRBJ2-3,TRBD2,.,TGCGCCAGCAGCCAAGCCCAGCGGGGACGCACAGATACGCAGTATTTT,CASSQAQRGRTDTQYF
TRBV5-1,TRBJ2-5,TRBD1,few,TGCGCCAGCAGCCCCGTAGCAGGGGGAGAGACCCAGTACTTC,CASSPVAGGETQYF
TRBV15,TRBJ2-6,TRBD1,.,TGTGCCACCAGCTTGGGAAAGGGACAGGGGAGGTCTGGGGCCAACGTCCTGACTTTC,CATSLGKGQGRSGANVLTF
TRBV18,TRBJ1-1,.,once,TGTGCCAGCTCACCACCGGGGGCGCGGTGGACTGAAGCTTTCTTT,CASSPPGARWTEAFF
TRBV10-3,TRBJ1-6,.,few,TGTGCCACCCGGGAGAGCTCCTATAATTCACCCCTCCACTTT,CATRESSYNSPLHF
TRBV5-1,TRBJ1-1,.,.,TGCGCCAGCAGCTTGGGGGGGACAAGGAACACTGAAGCTTTCTTT,CASSLGGTRNTEAFF
TRBV5-1,TRBJ2-2,TRBD2,.,TGCGCCAGCAGCTTGGCCGGACTAGCGGGGAACACCGGGGAGCTGTTTTTT,CASSLAGLAGNTGELFF
TRBV18,TRBJ2-4,.,.,TGTGCCAGCTCACCGGCCGAACAGCGGCGTGAACTAGCCAAAAACATTCAGTACTTC,CASSPAEQRRELAKNIQYF
TRBV19,TRBJ1-2,TRBD1,.,TGTGCCAGTAGTACAGGGGGCGGCTACACCTTC,CASSTGGGYTF
TRBV10-3,TRBJ2-5,.,few,TGTGCCATCAGTGAGTCAGGGGTTCAAGAGACCCAGTACTTC,CAISESGVQETQYF
TRBV6-5,TRBJ1-2,TRBD1,.,TGTACCAGCAGTCACAGGGGGCTTGGCTATGGCTACACCTTC,CTSSHRGLGYGYTF
TRBV2,TRBJ2-2,.,.,TGTGCCAGCATAACCCCGGTCGGGGAGCTGTTTTTT,CASITPVGELFF
TRBV11-3,TRBJ1-1,.,.,TGTGCCAGCAGCTTGTTGAGGAACACTGAAGCTTTCTTT,CASSLLRNTEAFF
TRBV28,TRBJ1-2,.,.,TGTGCCAGCAGCCATAGCGGGGCAGGGGAGAACTATGGCTACACCTTC,CASSHSGAGENYGYTF
TRBV18,TRBJ2-1,.,.,TGTGCCAGCTCACCAACTCGGACGGCGGGTGAGCAGTTCTTC,CASSPTRTAGEQFF
TRBV5-4,TRBJ2-7,TRBD2,.,TGTGCCAGCAGCCCGGCTAGCGGGGCCAACTACGAGCAGTACTTC,CASSPASGANYEQYF
TRBV6-6,TRBJ1-1,.,.,TGTGCCAGCAGTTTAATGGGGGCCCTCACTGAAGCTTTCTTT,CASSLMGALTEAFF
TRBV27,TRBJ1-4,.,.,TGTGCCAGCAGGGGGGGAGAGAATGAAAAACTGTTTTTT,CASRGGENEKLFF
TRBV10-3,TRBJ1-5,.,.,TGTGCCATCAGTGAGACAGGGTTTCGTCAGCCCCAGCATTTT,CAISETGFRQPQHF
TRBV6-5,TRBJ1-5,.,many,TGTGCCAGCAGAGAGGACAGTAGCAATCAGCCCCAGCATTTT,CASREDSSNQPQHF
TRBV5-5,TRBJ2-7,.,.,TGTGCCAGCAGCTTTTTTCTAAGCGGGCGCTCCTACGAGCAGTACTTC,CASSFFLSGRSYEQYF
TRBV5-1,TRBJ2-7,TRBD1,.,TGCGCCAGCAGCTTTAGGGACAGGGCCTCCGCGCAGTACTTC,CASSFRDRASAQYF
TRBV25-1,TRBJ2-7,.,.,TGTGCCAGCAGTCGGGGACTCGGCGAGCAGTACTTC,CASSRGLGEQYF
TRBV27,TRBJ2-5,.,.,TGTGCCAGCAGCCGCGGCACGCTGGTATCCCAAGAGACCCAGTACTTC,CASSRGTLVSQETQYF
TRBV28,TRBJ2-4,.,.,TGTGCCAGCAGTTATTCCTCTAACATTCAGTACTTC,CASSYSSNIQYF
TRBV30,TRBJ2-7,.,.,TGTGCCTGGAGTGTTCTTGCGGGGGCGCGGGGCGAGCAGTACTTC,CAWSVLAGARGEQYF
TRBV9,TRBJ2-7,.,.,TGTGCCAGCAGCGTAAGCGGGACAGGCTACGAGCAGTACTTC,CASSVSGTGYEQYF
TRBV15,TRBJ2-1,.,.,TGTGCCACCAGCAGAGTGCAGTCAAGCAATGAGCAGTTCTTC,CATSRVQSSNEQFF
TRBV5-1,TRBJ1-4,TRBD1,.,TGCGCCAGCGGCGACCCCCGGACAGGGGTTGAAAAACTGTTTTTT,CASGDPRTGVEKLFF
TRBV18,TRBJ2-3,TRBD2,.,TGTGCCAGCTCACCACAATTCCGGGAGGGACGAACAGATACGCAGTATTTT,CASSPQFREGRTDTQYF
TRBV19,TRBJ2-5,TRBD1,.,TGTGCCAGTAAGGACAGGGGGCGAGAGACCCAGTACTTC,CASKDRGRETQYF
TRBV10-3,TRBJ1-6,.,.,TGTGCCATCAGTGAGTTGAGTAATTCACCCCTCCACTTT,CAISELSNSPLHF
TRBV28,TRBJ1-5,TRBD1,few,TGTGCCAGCAGTTTAAGGGACAGGGGTCATCAGCCCCAGCATTTT,CASSLRDRGHQPQHF
TRBV5-4,TRBJ2-2,TRBD2,few,TGTGCCAGCAGCTCGGGCCAGCGGGAGGGCCCCGGGGAGCTGTTTTTT,CASSSGQREGPGELFF
TRBV30,TRBJ2-5,TRBD2,.,TGTGCCTGGAGTGTAATGAGGACCCGGGGGGGCCAGTACTTC,CAWSVMRTRGGQYF
TRBV7-8,TRBJ2-7,.,.,TGTGCCAGCAGCTTAGCCTTGGGCACCGTAACCCCCTACGAGCAGTACTTC,CASSLALGTVTPYEQYF